Shown below are 25 T cell receptor beta chains from a single sample sequenced in a study of OX40 agonist ivuxolimab in advanced cancers. Receptor amplification or capture employed the immunoSEQ multiplex PCR assay. The table comes from immuneACCESS by way of TCRdb, which keeps in-frame sequences with V and J called. Part of the clones is missing from these tables; in studies checked, under half for an unresolved V gene and the rest for unknown reasons. This sample is represented by some 35,000 clones; less than 85% of them were singletons. The ten top clones hold 9.5% to 13% of the sample. Sample: CD4+ or CD8+ T cells sorted from blood, taken in a trial of the OX40 agonist ivuxolimab. The receptors were sampled from an adult with an advanced solid tumor such as melanoma, head and neck, liver or kidney cancer.

The rearrangement uses TRBV30 and TRBJ2-5, with 11 bases identical to TRBD2. The V segment lost 0 bases and the J segment 5 bases; nucleotides outside the gene matches: 8. Germline V gene data show CDR1 as GTSNPN and CDR2 as SVGIG (reference sequence). This CDR3 is built from 16 residues. DNA for the CDR3: TGTGCCTGGAGTGTACTAGCGGGGGACCTGAGGGAGACCCAGTACTTC. Translating gives CAWSVLAGDLRETQYF. The full variable domain, completed using reference TRBV30 and TRBJ2-5, is SQTIHQWPATLVQPVGSPLSLECTVEGTSNPNLYWYRQAAGRGLQLLFYSVGIGQISSEVPQNLSASRPQDRQFILSSKKLLLSDSGFYLCAWSVLAGDLRETQYFGPGTRLLVL.

CDR3 sequence (DNA): TGCGCCAGCAGCTCCCCAGGGTACGAGCAGTACTTC. Protein: CASSSPGYEQYF. The chain carries TRBV5-1 and TRBJ2-7; D is perhaps TRBD1 (5 bases). V gave up 3 bases and J gave up 4 bases, with 8 bases separating them. CDR1 is SGHRS, CDR2 YFSETQ, per germline. This CDR3 has 12 amino acids. Based on the CDR3 plus reference TRBV5-1 and TRBJ2-7, the full variable domain is KAGVTQTPRYLIKTRGQQVTLSCSPISGHRSVSWYQQTPGQGLQFLFEYFSETQRNKGNFPGRFSGRQFSNSRSEMNVSTLELGDSALYLCASSSPGYEQYFGPGTRLTVT.

This chain links TRBV7-9 with TRBJ1-1; D remains ambiguous. CDR3 size: 14 residues. Germline lookup yields CDR1 SEHNR and CDR2 FQNEAQ (reference sequence). The V gene lost 6 bases and the J gene lost 1 base, with 12 bases spanning the gap. CDR3 residues: CASSFKQANTEAFF. The CDR3 DNA is TGTGCCAGCAGTTTTAAGCAGGCGAACACTGAAGCTTTCTTT. Filled out from reference TRBV7-9 and TRBJ1-1, the complete variable domain reads DTGVSQNPRHKITKRGQNVTFRCDPISEHNRLYWYRQTLGQGPEFLTYFQNEAQLEKSRLLSDRFSAERPKGSFSTLEIQRTEQGDSAMYLCASSFKQANTEAFFGQGTRLTVV.

This clone was observed a single time. The CDR3 region has the DNA TGCGCCAGCAGCTTCTCCTGGGTCCCAGATACGCAGTATTTT. As protein: CASSFSWVPDTQYF. V is TRBV5-1 and J is TRBJ2-3, with D unresolved. From germline, CDR1 is SGHRS and CDR2 YFSETQ. CDR3 length: 14 residues. V was shortened by 2 bases and J by 4 bases, with 11 bases between the two germline ends.

This chain uses TRBV6-1 with TRBJ2-7; D not resolved. CDR1 MNHNS and CDR2 SASEGT come from the germline V gene. CDR3 size: 14 residues. Trimming left V 5 bases short and J 2 bases short, with 13 bases between. DNA of the CDR3: TGTGCCAGCAGTTATTTCGACGGTACCTACGAGCAGTACTTC. This sequence encodes CASSYFDGTYEQYF.

The chain couples TRBV27 to TRBJ2-1; D is uncertain. In germline, CDR1 is MNHEY, CDR2 SMNVEV (reference sequence). The CDR3 contains 12 residues. V was cut by 6 bases and J by 6 bases, with 9 bases left in between. The CDR3 DNA follows: TGTGCCAGCAGCCCCCCTTTCAATGAGCAGTTCTTC. Translation: CASSPPFNEQFF.

The V and J genes are TRBV6-6 and TRBJ2-7; D is undetermined. Germline V CDR1 and CDR2: MNHNY, SVGAGI (reference sequence). The CDR3 is made up of 14 amino acids. V gave up 6 bases and J gave up 2 bases, with 14 bases separating them. CDR3 protein: CASSSPEAPYEQYF. In nucleotides, the CDR3 is TGTGCCAGCAGCTCTCCTGAGGCCCCCTACGAGCAGTACTTC.

This clone was detected only a few times. This chain uses TRBV18 with TRBJ2-7; 8 bases are a match to TRBD1. J was trimmed by 0 bases and V by 5 bases; bases with no gene match: 9. Germline CDR1 reads KGHSH; CDR2 reads LQKENI. The CDR3 covers 16 residues. The CDR3 DNA follows: TGTGCCAGCTCAGGGACCTCAGGGGGCAACTCCTACGAGCAGTACTTC. Protein sequence: CASSGTSGGNSYEQYF.

In the case of this clone: At the DNA level, this CDR3 is encoded by other sequences in the same sample as well. The chain carries TRBV19 and TRBJ1-1; 8 positions match TRBD1. Unmatched junction bases numbered 1, after V lost 4 bases and J lost 0 bases. The germline CDR1 and CDR2 sequences are LNHDA and SQIVND (reference sequence). The CDR3 totals 14 residues. In DNA form, the CDR3 reads TGTGCCAGTAGTAAGGACAGGGTGAACACTGAAGCTTTCTTT. Translated, it gives CASSKDRVNTEAFF.

This sequence joins TRBV6-5 and TRBJ1-3, with 7 positions matching TRBD1. CDR1 and CDR2 (germline): MNHEY, SVGAGI. The V gene end was trimmed by 4 bases and the J gene end by 0 bases; junction bases not matched to a gene: 3. The CDR3 contains 15 residues. This CDR3 reads CASSSGQLSGNTIYF. CDR3 nucleotides: TGTGCCAGCAGTTCGGGACAGCTCTCTGGAAACACCATATATTTT.

This clone turned up a few times. This chain joins TRBV5-6 and TRBJ1-6; D not resolved. CDR1 and CDR2 (germline): SGHDT, YYEEEE. With 1 base removed from V and 5 bases from J, the gap between germline ends came to 7 bases. The CDR3 extends over 14 amino acids. CDR3 nucleotide sequence: TGTGCCAGCAGCTTGCTAGGGAATAATTCACCCCTCCACTTT. It is translated as CASSLLGNNSPLHF.

In nucleotides, the CDR3 is TGTGCCAGCAGTAGGGACTCTACAGATACGCAGTATTTT. Its protein product is CASSRDSTDTQYF. The chain employs TRBV6-5 and TRBJ2-3; tentative D call: TRBD2 (6 bases). CDR1 is MNHEY, CDR2 SVGAGI, per germline. The CDR3 is 13 amino acids. Between the trimmed V and J ends, which lost 5 bases and 3 bases, there was a span of 9 bases.

The chain has TRBV10-2 and TRBJ1-2, with 7 nucleotides matching TRBD1. From germline, CDR1 is WSHSY and CDR2 SAAADI. The CDR3 loop spans 13 amino acids. After removal of 4 bases from V and 4 bases from J, the junction contained 3 bases not matched to a gene. The CDR3 bases are TGCGCCAGCAGTGTCAACAGGGGCTATGGCTACACCTTC. Translated: CASSVNRGYGYTF.

The rearrangement links TRBV11-3 to TRBJ1-1, with D perhaps matching TRBD1 (6 bases). CDR1 is SGHNT, CDR2 YENEEA, per germline. V lost 5 bases, J lost 3 bases, and 13 bases lay in between. This CDR3 spans 14 amino acids. CDR3 sequence reads: CASSPGDVHTEAFF. The CDR3, as DNA: TGTGCCAGCAGCCCAGGGGACGTACACACTGAAGCTTTCTTT.

The CDR3, as DNA: TGTGCCAGCAGCACCACGAGGGGGGCGCAATTAGATACGCAGTATTTT. Translated, it gives CASSTTRGAQLDTQYF. The chain carries TRBV7-9 and TRBJ2-3, with D tentatively TRBD1 or TRBD2 (6 bases each). The V gene lost 5 bases and the J gene lost 5 bases, with 20 bases spanning the gap. The germline V gene encodes CDR1 SEHNR and CDR2 FQNEAQ (reference sequence). The CDR3 has 16 residues.

This sequence joins TRBV5-1 and TRBJ2-1; D unclear. The CDR3 spans 11 residues. Looked up from germline, CDR1 is SGHRS and CDR2 is YFSETQ. Trimming removed 0 bases from V and 10 bases from J, with 5 bases in between. Here the CDR3 DNA reads TGCGCCAGCAGCTTGGAGGCCGAGCAGTTCTTC. Its protein product is CASSLEAEQFF.

A word on this clone: Other DNA sequences from this sample encode an identical CDR3 as well. This chain links TRBV6-5 with TRBJ1-1; D gene unclear. This CDR3 is built from 14 residues. Germline CDR1 and CDR2: MNHEY and SVGAGI. V was clipped by 1 base and J by 0 bases, with 6 bases between them. The CDR3 sequence: CASSYLQMNTEAFF. CDR3 bases: TGTGCCAGCAGTTACTTACAGATGAACACTGAAGCTTTCTTT.

The rearrangement joins TRBV11-2 to TRBJ2-3; the D gene is possibly TRBD2 (6 bases). Trimming removed 5 bases from V and 1 base from J, with 22 bases in between. CDR1 is SGHAT and CDR2 is FQNNGV in the germline V gene. The length of the CDR3 is 18 residues. CDR3 sequence reads: CASSQGSGGTYGTDTQYF. The CDR3 coding sequence is TGTGCCAGCAGCCAAGGGAGTGGGGGGACTTATGGCACAGATACGCAGTATTTT.

This sequence joins TRBV5-6 and TRBJ1-6; D is undetermined. The CDR3 sequence is 16 residues long. Germline V CDR1 and CDR2: SGHDT, YYEEEE. With 1 base removed from V and 0 bases from J, the gap between germline ends came to 8 bases. CDR3 loop: CASSLYRSSYNSPLHF. CDR3 bases: TGTGCCAGCAGCTTGTATCGGAGCTCCTATAATTCACCCCTCCACTTT.

The V call is TRBV6-1, the J call TRBJ2-5; 10 bases map to TRBD2. V was pared by 2 bases and J by 5 bases, with 2 bases of the junction left unmatched. The CDR3 runs 14 residues. Germline V CDR1 and CDR2: MNHNS, SASEGT. CDR3 nucleotide sequence: TGTGCCAGCAGTGAAACTAGCGGGGTCGAGACCCAGTACTTC. Its translation: CASSETSGVETQYF.

V gene TRBV7-2 combines with J gene TRBJ1-2; 7 bases map to TRBD1. The CDR3 totals 13 residues. Unmatched junction bases numbered 5, after V lost 5 bases and J lost 5 bases. Germline values: CDR1 SGHTA, CDR2 FQGNSA. CDR3 amino acids: CASSPGTEYGYTF. For the CDR3, the DNA is TGTGCCAGCAGCCCGGGGACAGAGTATGGCTACACCTTC.

This chain links TRBV11-2 with TRBJ2-3; 14 nucleotides match TRBD2. The CDR3 sequence is 17 residues long. Germline values: CDR1 SGHAT, CDR2 FQNNGV. V trimming: 5 bases; J trimming: 6 bases; junction bases outside the gene matches: 10. CDR3 sequence: CASSRSGLAGGVDTQYF. The CDR3 nucleotides read TGTGCCAGCAGCCGGAGCGGACTAGCGGGGGGAGTGGATACGCAGTATTTT.

V gene TRBV28 combines with J gene TRBJ1-5, with TRBD1 identical over 8 bases. The CDR3 has 15 residues. Germline V CDR1 and CDR2: MDHEN, SYDVKM. The V and J ends lost 6 bases and 3 bases, in that order; junction bases with no gene match: 7. The CDR3 loop is CASSTSGGNNQPQHF. The CDR3 DNA is TGTGCCAGCAGCACCTCAGGGGGCAACAATCAGCCCCAGCATTTT.

The genes are TRBV30 and TRBJ1-2, with TRBD1 matching 7 bases. Germline loops: CDR1 GTSNPN, CDR2 SVGIG (reference sequence). V lost 2 bases, J lost 2 bases, and 5 bases stayed unmatched. There are 14 residues in the CDR3. Here the CDR3 reads CAWSREGGNYGYTF. The CDR3 nucleotides are TGTGCCTGGAGTAGGGAAGGGGGCAACTATGGCTACACCTTC.

V is TRBV19 and J is TRBJ2-7; D unclear. The CDR3 length is 14 residues. Deletions cut 1 base from V and 3 bases from J, with 10 bases between. Looked up from germline, CDR1 is LNHDA and CDR2 is SQIVND (reference sequence). The CDR3 is CASSIVAVGYEQYF. In DNA form, the CDR3 reads TGTGCCAGTAGTATAGTGGCAGTTGGCTACGAGCAGTACTTC.